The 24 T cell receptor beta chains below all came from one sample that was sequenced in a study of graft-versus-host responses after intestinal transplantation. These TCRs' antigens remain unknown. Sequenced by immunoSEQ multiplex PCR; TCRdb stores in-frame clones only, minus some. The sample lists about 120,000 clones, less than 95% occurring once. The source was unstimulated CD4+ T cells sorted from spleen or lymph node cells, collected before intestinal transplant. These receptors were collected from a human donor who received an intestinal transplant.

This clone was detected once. CDR3 in DNA: TGTGCCAGCAGCTTACCAGACACCTACGAGCAGTACTTC. Protein: CASSLPDTYEQYF. This sequence joins TRBV7-8 and TRBJ2-7; D is uncertain. This CDR3 is built from 13 residues. Germline CDR1 SGHVS, CDR2 FQNEAQ. V shed 2 bases and J shed 2 bases, with 7 bases lying between them. The full variable domain, completed using reference TRBV7-8 and TRBJ2-7, is GAGVSQSPRYKVAKRGQDVALRCDPISGHVSLFWYQQALGQGPEFLTYFQNEAQLDKSGLPSDRFFAERPEGSVSTLKIQRTQQEDSAVYLCASSLPDTYEQYFGPGTRLTVT.

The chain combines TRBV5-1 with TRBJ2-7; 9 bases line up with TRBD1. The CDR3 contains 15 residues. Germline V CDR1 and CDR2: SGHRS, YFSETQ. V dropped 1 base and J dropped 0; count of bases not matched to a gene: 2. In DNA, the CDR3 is TGCGCCAGCAGCTTGACAGGGGGCGCCTCCTACGAGCAGTACTTC. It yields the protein CASSLTGGASYEQYF.

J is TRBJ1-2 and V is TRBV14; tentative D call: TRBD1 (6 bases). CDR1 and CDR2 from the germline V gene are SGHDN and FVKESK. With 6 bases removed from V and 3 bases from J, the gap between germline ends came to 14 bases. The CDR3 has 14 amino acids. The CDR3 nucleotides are TGTGCCAGCAGTAGACGGGAGGGGGACTATGGCTACACCTTC. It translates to CASSRREGDYGYTF.

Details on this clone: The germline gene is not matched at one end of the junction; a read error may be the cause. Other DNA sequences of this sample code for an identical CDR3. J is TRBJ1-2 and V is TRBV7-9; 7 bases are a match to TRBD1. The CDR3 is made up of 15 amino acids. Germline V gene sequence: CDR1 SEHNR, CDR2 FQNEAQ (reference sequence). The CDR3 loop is CASSPPDRHNYGYTF. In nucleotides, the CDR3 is TGTGCCAGCAGCCCCCCGGACAGGCATAACTATGGCTACACCTTT.

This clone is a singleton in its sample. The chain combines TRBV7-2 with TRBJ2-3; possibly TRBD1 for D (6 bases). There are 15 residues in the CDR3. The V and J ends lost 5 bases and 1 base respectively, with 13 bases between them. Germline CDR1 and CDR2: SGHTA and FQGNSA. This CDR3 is CASSLDKGGTDTQYF. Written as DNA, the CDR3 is TGTGCCAGCAGCCTGGACAAGGGGGGCACAGATACGCAGTATTTT.

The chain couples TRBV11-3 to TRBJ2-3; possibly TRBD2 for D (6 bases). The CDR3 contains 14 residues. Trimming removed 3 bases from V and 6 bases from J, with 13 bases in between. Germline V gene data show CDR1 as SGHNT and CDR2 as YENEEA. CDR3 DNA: TGTGCCAGCAGCTTGGGACTCCAATCCGATACGCAGTATTTT. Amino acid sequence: CASSLGLQSDTQYF.

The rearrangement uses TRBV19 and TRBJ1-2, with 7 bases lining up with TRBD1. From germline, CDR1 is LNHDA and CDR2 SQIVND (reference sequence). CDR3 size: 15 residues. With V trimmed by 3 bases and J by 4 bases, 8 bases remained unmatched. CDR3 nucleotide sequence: TGTGCCAGTAGTATGGTGGGGGGACAGTCCTATGGCTACACCTTC. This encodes CASSMVGGQSYGYTF. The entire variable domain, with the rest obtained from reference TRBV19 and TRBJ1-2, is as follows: DGGITQSPKYLFRKEGQNVTLSCEQNLNHDAMYWYRQDPGQGLRLIYYSQIVNDFQKGDIAEGYSVSREKKESFPLTVTSAQKNPTAFYLCASSMVGGQSYGYTFGSGTRLTVV.

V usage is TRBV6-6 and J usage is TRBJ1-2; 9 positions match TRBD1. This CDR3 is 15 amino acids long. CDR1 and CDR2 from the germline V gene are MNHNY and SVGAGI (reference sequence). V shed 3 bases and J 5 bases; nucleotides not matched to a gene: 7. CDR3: CASSYSRTGEYGYTF. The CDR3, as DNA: TGTGCCAGCAGTTATTCAAGGACAGGGGAATATGGCTACACCTTC.

The CDR3 DNA sequence: TGCAGCGTTGAGGGCAGGGGACGCGAAAAACTGTTTTTT. This translates into CSVEGRGREKLFF. V is TRBV29-1 and J is TRBJ1-4, with D possibly being TRBD1 (6 bases). The length of the CDR3 is 13 residues. Germline V lookup: CDR1 SQVTM, CDR2 ANQGSEA. Trimming shortened V by 3 bases and J by 8 bases, and 13 bases separated the two germline ends. Variable domain in full (rest from reference TRBV29-1 and TRBJ1-4): SAVISQKPSRDICQRGTSLTIQCQVDSQVTMMFWYRQQPGQSLTLIATANQGSEATYESGFVIDKFPISRPNLTFSTLTVSNMSPEDSSIYLCSVEGRGREKLFFGSGTQLSVL.

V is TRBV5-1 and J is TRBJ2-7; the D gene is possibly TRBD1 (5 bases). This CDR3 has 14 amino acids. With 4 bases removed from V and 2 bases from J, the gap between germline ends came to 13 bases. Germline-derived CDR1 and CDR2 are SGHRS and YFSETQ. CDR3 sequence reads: CASSIQGLPYEQYF. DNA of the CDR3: TGCGCCAGCAGCATCCAGGGCTTGCCCTACGAGCAGTACTTC.

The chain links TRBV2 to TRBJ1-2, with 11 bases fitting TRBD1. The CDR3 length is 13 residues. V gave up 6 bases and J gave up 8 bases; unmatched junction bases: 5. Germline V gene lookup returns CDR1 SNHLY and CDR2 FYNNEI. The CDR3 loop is CASRAGTGGGYTF. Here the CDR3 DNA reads TGTGCCAGCAGAGCCGGGACAGGGGGAGGCTACACCTTC.

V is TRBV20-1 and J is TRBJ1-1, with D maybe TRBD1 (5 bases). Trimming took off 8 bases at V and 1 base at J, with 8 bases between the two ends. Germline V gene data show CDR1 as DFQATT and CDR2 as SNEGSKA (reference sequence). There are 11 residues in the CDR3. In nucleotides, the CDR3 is TGCAGTACCGGGGGGAACACTGAAGCTTTCTTT. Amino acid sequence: CSTGGNTEAFF.

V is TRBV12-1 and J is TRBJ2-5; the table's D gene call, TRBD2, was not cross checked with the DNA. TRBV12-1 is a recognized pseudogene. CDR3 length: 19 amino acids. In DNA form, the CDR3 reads TGTGCCAGCAGACGAAGCCCATCTTATAGCGGGAGATGGGGGGAGACCCAGTACTTC. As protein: CASRRSPSYSGRWGETQYF.

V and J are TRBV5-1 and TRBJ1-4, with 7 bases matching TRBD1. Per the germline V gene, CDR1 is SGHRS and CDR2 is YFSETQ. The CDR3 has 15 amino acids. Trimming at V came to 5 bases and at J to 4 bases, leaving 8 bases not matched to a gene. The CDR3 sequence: CASSPGDRDNEKLFF. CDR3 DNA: TGCGCCAGCAGTCCCGGGGACAGAGATAATGAAAAACTGTTTTTT.

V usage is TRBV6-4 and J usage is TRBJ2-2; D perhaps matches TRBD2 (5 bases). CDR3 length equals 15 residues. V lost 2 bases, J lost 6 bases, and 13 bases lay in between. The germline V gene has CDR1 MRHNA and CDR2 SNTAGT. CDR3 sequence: CASSDLLVSAGELFF. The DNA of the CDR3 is TGTGCCAGCAGTGACCTACTAGTGTCGGCCGGGGAGCTGTTTTTT.

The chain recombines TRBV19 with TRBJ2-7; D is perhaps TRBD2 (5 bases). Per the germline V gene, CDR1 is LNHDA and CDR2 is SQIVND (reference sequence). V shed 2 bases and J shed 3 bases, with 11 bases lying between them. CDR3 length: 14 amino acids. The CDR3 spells CASSILPGNYEQYF. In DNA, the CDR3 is TGTGCCAGTAGTATACTCCCGGGGAACTACGAGCAGTACTTC.

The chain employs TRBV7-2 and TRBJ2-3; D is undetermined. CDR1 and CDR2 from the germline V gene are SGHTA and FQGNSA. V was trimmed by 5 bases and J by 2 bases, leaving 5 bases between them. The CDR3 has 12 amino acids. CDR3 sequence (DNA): TGTGCCAGCAGCATAAACACAGATACGCAGTATTTT. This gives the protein CASSINTDTQYF.

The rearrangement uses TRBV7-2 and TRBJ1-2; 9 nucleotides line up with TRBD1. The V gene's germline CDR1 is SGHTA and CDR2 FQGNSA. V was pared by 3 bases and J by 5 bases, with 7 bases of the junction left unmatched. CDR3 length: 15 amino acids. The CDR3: CASSFPGQGFYGYTF. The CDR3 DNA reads TGTGCCAGCAGCTTCCCGGGACAGGGATTTTATGGCTACACCTTC.

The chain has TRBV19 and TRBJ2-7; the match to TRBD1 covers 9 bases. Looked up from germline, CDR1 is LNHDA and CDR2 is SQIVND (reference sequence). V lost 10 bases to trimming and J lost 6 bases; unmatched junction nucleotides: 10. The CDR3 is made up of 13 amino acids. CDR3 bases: TGTGCCACCCGAGACAGGGGGAAGGGCGAGCAGTACTTC. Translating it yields CATRDRGKGEQYF. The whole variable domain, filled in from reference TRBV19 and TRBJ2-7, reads DGGITQSPKYLFRKEGQNVTLSCEQNLNHDAMYWYRQDPGQGLRLIYYSQIVNDFQKGDIAEGYSVSREKKESFPLTVTSAQKNPTAFYLCATRDRGKGEQYFGPGTRLTVT.

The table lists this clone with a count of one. CDR3 coding DNA: TGTGCCAGCAGCTTAGTTCCCCAGGGGGCTTCGAACACTGAAGCTTTCTTT. This gives the protein CASSLVPQGASNTEAFF. The gene calls are TRBV7-9 and TRBJ1-1; 8 nucleotides match TRBD1. This CDR3 is 17 amino acids long. Germline V gives CDR1 SEHNR, CDR2 FQNEAQ (reference sequence). J gave up 1 base and V 1 base, and 8 bases lay outside the gene matches.

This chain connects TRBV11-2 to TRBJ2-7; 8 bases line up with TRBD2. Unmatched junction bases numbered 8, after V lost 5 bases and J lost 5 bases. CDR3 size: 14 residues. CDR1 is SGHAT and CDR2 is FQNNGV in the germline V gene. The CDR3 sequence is CASSTGTSNDEQYF. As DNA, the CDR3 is TGTGCCAGCAGCACCGGGACTAGTAACGACGAGCAGTACTTC. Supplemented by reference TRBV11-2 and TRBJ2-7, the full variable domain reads EAGVAQSPRYKIIEKRQSVAFWCNPISGHATLYWYQQILGQGPKLLIQFQNNGVVDDSQLPKDRFSAERLKGVDSTLKIQPAKLEDSAVYLCASSTGTSNDEQYFGPGTRLTVT.

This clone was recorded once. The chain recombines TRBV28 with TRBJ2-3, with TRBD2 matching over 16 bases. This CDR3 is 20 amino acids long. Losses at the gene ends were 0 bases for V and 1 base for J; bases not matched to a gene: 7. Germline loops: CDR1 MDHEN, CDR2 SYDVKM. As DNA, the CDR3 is TGTGCCAGCAGTTTATGGACGGGACTAGCGGGAGGGGAACGCACAGATACGCAGTATTTT. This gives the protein CASSLWTGLAGGERTDTQYF. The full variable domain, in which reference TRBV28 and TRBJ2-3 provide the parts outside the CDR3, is DVKVTQSSRYLVKRTGEKVFLECVQDMDHENMFWYRQDPGLGLRLIYFSYDVKMKEKGDIPEGYSVSREKKERFSLILESASTNQTSMYLCASSLWTGLAGGERTDTQYFGPGTRLTVL.

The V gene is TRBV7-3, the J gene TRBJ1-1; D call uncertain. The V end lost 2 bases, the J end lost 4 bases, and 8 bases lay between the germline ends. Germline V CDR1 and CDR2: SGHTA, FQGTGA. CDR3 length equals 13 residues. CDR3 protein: CASSLLAATEAFF. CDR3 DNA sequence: TGTGCCAGCAGCTTATTAGCAGCCACTGAAGCTTTCTTT.

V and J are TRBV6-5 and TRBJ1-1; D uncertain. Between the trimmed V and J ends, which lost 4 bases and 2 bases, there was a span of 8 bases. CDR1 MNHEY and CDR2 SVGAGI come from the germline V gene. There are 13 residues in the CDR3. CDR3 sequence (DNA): TGTGCCAGCAGTTTTTCCCAAAACACTGAAGCTTTCTTT. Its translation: CASSFSQNTEAFF.